The next 24 T cell receptor beta chains were all read from a single sample in a study of control samples from healthy donors and cancer patients. Here immunoSEQ multiplex PCR was the method, and the copy in TCRdb shows in-frame clones only, minus some. The sample consists of some 87,000 clones, 70% to 85% of them appearing once. The sequenced material came from PBMCs. These receptor sequences come from a man aged 55 to 70 with head and neck cancer.

The J gene is TRBJ2-7, the V gene TRBV10-3, with a tentative D call TRBD2 (6 bases). Per the germline V gene, CDR1 is ENHRY and CDR2 is SYGVKD. Trimming removed 10 bases from V and 1 base from J, with 20 bases in between. This CDR3 spans 15 amino acids. The CDR3 here is CATIPSFAGSYEQYF. The CDR3 DNA reads TGTGCCACCATTCCGAGCTTTGCGGGGTCCTACGAGCAGTACTTC.

The CDR3 nucleotides read TGTGCCAGCAGCTTAGATTTCGTTTCTTCACCCCTCCACTTT. It translates to CASSLDFVSSPLHF. The genes are TRBV7-9 and TRBJ1-6; D is uncertain. The germline CDR1 and CDR2 sequences are SEHNR and FQNEAQ (reference sequence). The CDR3 covers 14 residues. Trimming took off 1 base at V and 9 bases at J, with 10 bases between the two ends.

The rearrangement uses TRBV27 and TRBJ1-1, with TRBD1 matching 8 bases. The germline gives CDR1 MNHEY, CDR2 SMNVEV (reference sequence). The trim removed 5 bases at V and 4 bases at J, leaving 9 bases unmatched. This CDR3 has 15 amino acids. The CDR3 coding sequence is TGTGCCAGCAGTGGATACAGGGGGGGCCCCACTGAAGCTTTCTTT. Translating gives CASSGYRGGPTEAFF.

The J gene is TRBJ2-1, the V gene TRBV12-3 or TRBV12-4; no clear D gene. The V and J ends lost 6 bases and 3 bases respectively, with 9 bases between them. The CDR3 contains 13 residues. The CDR3 is CASRSSDYNEQFF. CDR3 DNA: TGTGCCAGCAGGAGTTCAGACTACAATGAGCAGTTCTTC.

The J gene is TRBJ1-1, the V gene TRBV7-8, with D possibly matching TRBD1 (5 bases). Germline assignment: CDR1 SGHVS and CDR2 FQNEAQ. This CDR3 has 15 amino acids. Trimming took 1 base from V and 2 from J, leaving 11 bases between them. The CDR3 here is CASSLGDSKNTEAFF. CDR3 sequence (DNA): TGTGCCAGCAGCTTAGGAGACAGCAAAAACACTGAAGCTTTCTTT.

This clone was seen a handful of times. The rearrangement uses TRBV12-3 or TRBV12-4 and TRBJ1-2, with a weak D call TRBD1 (5 bases). V dropped 2 bases and J dropped 8 bases, with 9 bases sitting between them. This CDR3 comprises 12 residues. The chain's CDR3 is CASSLMRGGYTF. Written as DNA, the CDR3 is TGTGCCAGCAGTTTAATGCGGGGGGGCTACACCTTC.

The rearrangement links TRBV7-9 to TRBJ2-7; D might be TRBD1 (5 bases). Trimming left V 3 bases short and J 3 bases short, with 9 bases between. CDR1 and CDR2 (germline): SEHNR, FQNEAQ (reference sequence). The CDR3 is 13 residues long. The CDR3: CASSFGHLYEQYF. The DNA for the CDR3 is TGTGCCAGCAGCTTTGGACACCTCTACGAGCAGTACTTC.

V usage is TRBV18 and J usage is TRBJ2-1; D is possibly TRBD1 or TRBD2 (5 bases each). The CDR3 loop spans 20 amino acids. Per germline, CDR1 KGHSH and CDR2 LQKENI. V lost 0 bases and J 0 bases, leaving 21 bases between the germline ends. The CDR3 here is CASSPPWGTYGASSYNEQFF. CDR3 nucleotide sequence: TGTGCCAGCTCACCACCGTGGGGGACGTATGGGGCTAGCTCCTACAATGAGCAGTTCTTC.

This chain uses TRBV6-6 with TRBJ2-7; 14 bases agree with TRBD2. This CDR3 has 16 amino acids. Germline CDR1 reads MNHNY; CDR2 reads SVGAGI (reference sequence). Losses at the gene ends were 0 bases for V and 4 bases for J; bases not matched to a gene: 2. In DNA form, the CDR3 reads TGTGCCAGCAGTTACTCGGGGACTAGCGGGAGTTACGAGCAGTACTTC. As protein: CASSYSGTSGSYEQYF.

The V and J genes are TRBV7-2 and TRBJ2-4; 12 bases are shared with TRBD2. V dropped 7 bases and J dropped 12; count of bases not matched to a gene: 10. Germline CDR1 reads SGHTA; CDR2 reads FQGNSA. The CDR3 is made up of 14 amino acids. The CDR3 DNA sequence: TGTGCCAGCATCGATAAGGGACTAGCGGGCACTCAGTACTTC. It specifies CASIDKGLAGTQYF.

The gene calls are TRBV11-1 and TRBJ2-5; D is unresolved. Trimming shortened V by 5 bases and J by 2 bases, and 12 bases separated the two germline ends. The CDR3 spans 14 residues. Germline V gene lookup returns CDR1 SGHAT and CDR2 FQDESV (reference sequence). The CDR3: CASSHVNEQETQYF. In nucleotides, the CDR3 is TGTGCCAGCAGCCACGTGAACGAGCAAGAGACCCAGTACTTC.

The rearrangement links TRBV11-2 to TRBJ2-4; D is unclear. V lost 5 bases, J lost 1 base, and 15 bases lay in between. The CDR3 has 16 residues. Looked up from germline, CDR1 is SGHAT and CDR2 is FQNNGV. This CDR3 is CASSTTWGLAKNIQYF. The CDR3 region has the DNA TGTGCCAGCAGCACGACCTGGGGATTGGCCAAAAACATTCAGTACTTC.

The chain combines TRBV5-6 with TRBJ2-5; no clear D. Germline V lookup: CDR1 SGHDT, CDR2 YYEEEE. The V gene lost 3 bases and the J gene lost 6 bases, with 15 bases spanning the gap. This CDR3 is built from 14 residues. CDR3 sequence (DNA): TGTGCCAGCAGCTATGGCCCCGTTGGTAAGACCCAGTACTTC. Amino acid sequence: CASSYGPVGKTQYF. Filled out from reference TRBV5-6 and TRBJ2-5, the complete variable domain reads DAGVTQSPTHLIKTRGQQVTLRCSPKSGHDTVSWYQQALGQGPQFIFQYYEEEERQRGNFPDRFSGHQFPNYSSELNVNALLLGDSALYLCASSYGPVGKTQYFGPGTRLLVL.

This chain joins TRBV5-1 and TRBJ2-5; 7 bases map to TRBD2. The CDR3 extends over 14 amino acids. J gave up 3 bases and V 0 bases, and 2 bases lay outside the gene matches. Germline lookup yields CDR1 SGHRS and CDR2 YFSETQ. The CDR3 DNA sequence: TGCGCCAGCAGCTTGGCGGGAGGTAAAGAGACCCAGTACTTC. Translation gives CASSLAGGKETQYF.

The V and J genes are TRBV2 and TRBJ1-1; D possibly corresponds to TRBD1 (6 bases). Per germline, CDR1 SNHLY and CDR2 FYNNEI. Trimming pared 7 bases from V and 1 base from J, leaving 13 bases between. CDR3 length: 14 residues. CDR3 in amino acids: CASTPGQWNTEAFF. CDR3 nucleotides: TGTGCCAGCACCCCAGGACAGTGGAACACTGAAGCTTTCTTT.

J is TRBJ2-1 and V is TRBV5-1; 7 nucleotides match TRBD2. Germline trimming cut 4 bases from V and 5 bases from J; bases unmatched to any gene: 6. CDR1 and CDR2 (germline): SGHRS, YFSETQ. This CDR3 is built from 14 residues. The CDR3: CASSILANNNEQFF. The DNA for the CDR3 is TGCGCCAGCAGCATACTAGCGAATAACAATGAGCAGTTCTTC.

The V gene is TRBV4-1, the J gene TRBJ2-6, with D unresolved. CDR1 is MGHRA, CDR2 YSYEKL, per germline. The length of the CDR3 is 17 residues. Trimming stripped 0 bases from V and 0 bases from J, with 9 bases between. CDR3 residues: CASSQEGIGSGANVLTF. The CDR3, as DNA: TGCGCCAGCAGCCAAGAAGGCATCGGCTCTGGGGCCAACGTCCTGACTTTC.

Note on this clone: The sample has other DNA sequences that encode this CDR3 too. This chain joins TRBV18 and TRBJ2-2, with 9 bases fitting TRBD1. CDR1 and CDR2 (germline): KGHSH, LQKENI. J was trimmed by 8 bases and V by 2 bases; bases with no gene match: 6. The CDR3 spans 15 residues. CDR3 residues: CASSPGTGPTGELFF. Here the CDR3 DNA reads TGTGCCAGCTCACCAGGGACAGGGCCTACGGGGGAGCTGTTTTTT.

The rearrangement uses TRBV2 and TRBJ2-3; D is perhaps TRBD1 (5 bases). The ends were cut back, 6 bases at V and 2 bases at J, with 9 bases in the middle. This CDR3 spans 13 amino acids. Germline V CDR1 and CDR2: SNHLY, FYNNEI. The CDR3 protein is CASRAGFTDTQYF. For the CDR3, the DNA is TGTGCCAGCAGGGCAGGGTTCACAGATACGCAGTATTTT.

Only one count was recorded for this clone. The chain carries TRBV3-1 (or the pseudogene TRBV3-2) and TRBJ1-6; no clear D. V shed 3 bases and J shed 5 bases, with 11 bases lying between them. CDR3 length: 15 residues. Per the germline V gene, CDR1 is LGHDT and CDR2 is YNNKEL (reference sequence). The CDR3 protein is CASSQGTTNNSPLHF. CDR3 coding DNA: TGTGCCAGCAGCCAGGGTACCACCAATAATTCACCCCTCCACTTT.

The rearrangement links TRBV3-1 (or the pseudogene TRBV3-2) to TRBJ1-5; 7 positions match TRBD1. This CDR3 contains 15 residues. Germline assignment: CDR1 LGHDT and CDR2 YNNKEL (reference sequence). The J segment lost 1 base and the V segment lost 1 base, leaving 1 base of the junction unmatched. The CDR3 loop is CASSQGQGSNQPQHF. DNA of the CDR3: TGTGCCAGCAGCCAAGGACAGGGCAGCAATCAGCCCCAGCATTTT.

The J gene is TRBJ1-5, the V gene TRBV5-6; TRBD1 might be the D (6 bases). CDR1 and CDR2 (germline): SGHDT, YYEEEE. The CDR3 has 15 residues. V lost 2 bases to trimming and J lost 1 base, with 10 bases between them. CDR3 nucleotide sequence: TGTGCCAGCAGCTTATACGACAGGAGCAATCAGCCCCAGCATTTT. Translation gives CASSLYDRSNQPQHF.

This chain joins TRBV7-9 and TRBJ1-6; TRBD1 agrees at 9 bases. V dropped 7 bases and J dropped 6; count of bases not matched to a gene: 10. From germline, CDR1 is SEHNR and CDR2 FQNEAQ (reference sequence). CDR3 size: 16 residues. The CDR3 sequence: CASTRQGTGLNSPLHF. In DNA, the CDR3 is TGTGCCAGCACTAGACAGGGGACAGGGCTTAATTCACCCCTCCACTTT.

The chain employs TRBV5-1 and TRBJ1-4; TRBD1 matches 8 bases. V lost 0 bases, J lost 7 bases, and 14 bases stayed unmatched. From germline, CDR1 is SGHRS and CDR2 YFSETQ. This CDR3 has 18 amino acids. This CDR3 is CASSLGLKGGTGVEKLFF. The CDR3, as DNA: TGCGCCAGCAGCTTGGGTCTCAAAGGTGGGACAGGAGTTGAAAAACTGTTTTTT.